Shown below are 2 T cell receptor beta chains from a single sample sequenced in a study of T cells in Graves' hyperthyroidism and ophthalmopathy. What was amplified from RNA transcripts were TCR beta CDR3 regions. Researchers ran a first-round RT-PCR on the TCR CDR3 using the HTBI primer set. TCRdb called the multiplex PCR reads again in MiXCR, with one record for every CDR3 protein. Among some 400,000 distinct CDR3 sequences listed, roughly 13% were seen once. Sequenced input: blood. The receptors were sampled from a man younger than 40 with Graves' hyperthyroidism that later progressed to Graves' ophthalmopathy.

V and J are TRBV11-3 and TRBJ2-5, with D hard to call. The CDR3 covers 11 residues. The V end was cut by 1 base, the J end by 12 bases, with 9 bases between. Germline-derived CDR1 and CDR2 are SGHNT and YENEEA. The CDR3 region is CASSLAAQEYF. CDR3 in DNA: TGTGCCAGCAGCTTAGCGGCCCAAGAGTACTTC. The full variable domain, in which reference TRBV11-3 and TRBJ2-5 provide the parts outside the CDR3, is EAGVVQSPRYKIIEKKQPVAFWCNPISGHNTLYWYLQNLGQGPELLIRYENEEAVDDSQLPKDRFSAERLKGVDSTLKIQPAELGDSAVYLCASSLAAQEYFGPGTRLLVL.

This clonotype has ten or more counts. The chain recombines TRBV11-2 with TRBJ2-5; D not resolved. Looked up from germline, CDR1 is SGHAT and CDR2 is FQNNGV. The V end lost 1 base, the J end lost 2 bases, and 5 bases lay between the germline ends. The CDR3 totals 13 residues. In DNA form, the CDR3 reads TGTGCCAGCAGCTTAGGCCTACAAGAGACCCAGTACTTC. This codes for CASSLGLQETQYF. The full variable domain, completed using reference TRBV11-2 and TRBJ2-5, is EAGVAQSPRYKIIEKRQSVAFWCNPISGHATLYWYQQILGQGPKLLIQFQNNGVVDDSQLPKDRFSAERLKGVDSTLKIQPAKLEDSAVYLCASSLGLQETQYFGPGTRLLVL.